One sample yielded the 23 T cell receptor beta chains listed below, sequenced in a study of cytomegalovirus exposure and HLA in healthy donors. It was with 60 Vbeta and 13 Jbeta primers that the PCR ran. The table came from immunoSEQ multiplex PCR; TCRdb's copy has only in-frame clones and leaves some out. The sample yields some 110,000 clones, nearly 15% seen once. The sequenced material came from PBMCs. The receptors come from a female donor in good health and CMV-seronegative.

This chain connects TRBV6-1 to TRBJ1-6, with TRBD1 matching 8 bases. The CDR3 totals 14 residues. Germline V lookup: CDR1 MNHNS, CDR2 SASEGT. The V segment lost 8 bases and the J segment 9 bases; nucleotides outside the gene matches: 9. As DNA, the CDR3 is TGTGCCAGCTCCGGACAGGGTGTTGTTTCACCCCTCCACTTT. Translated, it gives CASSGQGVVSPLHF.

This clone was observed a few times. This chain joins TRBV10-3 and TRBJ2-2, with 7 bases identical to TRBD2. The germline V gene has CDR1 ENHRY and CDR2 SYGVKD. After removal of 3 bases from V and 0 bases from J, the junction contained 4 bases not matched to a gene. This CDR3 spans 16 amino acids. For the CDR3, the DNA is TGTGCCATCAGTGAACATGGGGGGGCGAACACCGGGGAGCTGTTTTTT. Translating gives CAISEHGGANTGELFF.

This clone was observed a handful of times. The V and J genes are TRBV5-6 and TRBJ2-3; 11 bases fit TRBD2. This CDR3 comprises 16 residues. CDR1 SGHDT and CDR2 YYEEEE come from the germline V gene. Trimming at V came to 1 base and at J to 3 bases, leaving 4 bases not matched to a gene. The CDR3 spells CASSLYVAGGTDTQYF. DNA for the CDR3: TGTGCCAGCAGCTTGTATGTAGCGGGAGGGACAGATACGCAGTATTTT.

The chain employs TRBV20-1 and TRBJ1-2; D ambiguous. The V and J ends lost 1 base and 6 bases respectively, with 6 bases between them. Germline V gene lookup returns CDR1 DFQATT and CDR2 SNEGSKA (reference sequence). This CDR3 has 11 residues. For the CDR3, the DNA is TGCAGTGCTAGAGTCTACGATGGCTACACCTTC. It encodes CSARVYDGYTF.

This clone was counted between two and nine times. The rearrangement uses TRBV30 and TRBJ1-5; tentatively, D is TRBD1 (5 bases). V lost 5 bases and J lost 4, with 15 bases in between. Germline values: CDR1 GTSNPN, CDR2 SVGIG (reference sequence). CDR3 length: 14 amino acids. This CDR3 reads CAWGAVHGNQPQHF. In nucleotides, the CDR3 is TGTGCCTGGGGGGCCGTACATGGGAATCAGCCCCAGCATTTT.

The CDR3 is CSVEVSGSSYEQYF. CDR3 coding DNA: TGCAGCGTTGAAGTGAGCGGGAGCTCCTACGAGCAGTACTTC. The genes are TRBV29-1 and TRBJ2-7; TRBD2 aligns across 8 bases. CDR3 size: 14 residues. Unmatched junction bases numbered 2, after V lost 1 base and J lost 0 bases. Germline assignment: CDR1 SQVTM and CDR2 ANQGSEA.

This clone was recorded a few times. The DNA of the CDR3 is TGTGCCACCAGCAGAGGGGAGGGAGGATCACCCCTCCACTTT. Its translation: CATSRGEGGSPLHF. V gene TRBV15 combines with J gene TRBJ1-6; no clear D. With 1 base removed from V and 10 bases from J, the gap between germline ends came to 11 bases. This CDR3 spans 14 amino acids. Germline lookup yields CDR1 LNHNV and CDR2 YYDKDF (reference sequence).

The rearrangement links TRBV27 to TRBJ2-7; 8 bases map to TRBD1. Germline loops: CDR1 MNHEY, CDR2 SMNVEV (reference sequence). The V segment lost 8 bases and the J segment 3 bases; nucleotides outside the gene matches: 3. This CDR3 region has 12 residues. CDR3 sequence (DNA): TGTGCCAGCGGCACAGGGGGCTACGAGCAGTACTTC. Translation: CASGTGGYEQYF.

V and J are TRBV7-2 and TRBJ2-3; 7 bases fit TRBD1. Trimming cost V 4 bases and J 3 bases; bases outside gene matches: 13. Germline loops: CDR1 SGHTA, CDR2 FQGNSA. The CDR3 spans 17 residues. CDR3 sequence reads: CASSSVETGFGTDTQYF. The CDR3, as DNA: TGTGCCAGCAGCTCAGTGGAGACAGGGTTTGGGACAGATACGCAGTATTTT.

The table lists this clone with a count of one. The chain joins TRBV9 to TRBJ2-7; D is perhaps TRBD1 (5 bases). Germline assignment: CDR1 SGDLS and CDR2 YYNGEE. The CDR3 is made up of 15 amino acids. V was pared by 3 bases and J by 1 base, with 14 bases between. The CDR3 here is CASSAFPHRSYEQYF. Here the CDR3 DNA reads TGTGCCAGCAGCGCTTTCCCTCACAGGTCCTACGAGCAGTACTTC.

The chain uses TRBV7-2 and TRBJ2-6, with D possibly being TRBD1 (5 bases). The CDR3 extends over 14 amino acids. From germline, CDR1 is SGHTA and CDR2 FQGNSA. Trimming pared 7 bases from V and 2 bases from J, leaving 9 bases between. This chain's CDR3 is CASNRPPGANVLTF. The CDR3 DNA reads TGTGCCAGCAACAGGCCTCCTGGGGCCAACGTCCTGACTTTC.

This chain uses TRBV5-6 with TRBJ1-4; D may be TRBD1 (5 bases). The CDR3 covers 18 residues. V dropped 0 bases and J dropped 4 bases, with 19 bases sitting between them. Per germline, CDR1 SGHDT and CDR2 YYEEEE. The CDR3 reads CASSLDGRQNPNNEKLFF. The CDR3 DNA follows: TGTGCCAGCAGCTTGGACGGACGACAGAATCCAAATAATGAAAAACTGTTTTTT.

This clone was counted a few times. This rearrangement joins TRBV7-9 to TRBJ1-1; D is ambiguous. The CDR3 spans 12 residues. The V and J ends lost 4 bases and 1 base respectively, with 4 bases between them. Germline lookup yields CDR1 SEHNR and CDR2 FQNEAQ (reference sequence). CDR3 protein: CASSSRNTEAFF. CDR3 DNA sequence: TGTGCCAGCAGCTCCCGGAACACTGAAGCTTTCTTT. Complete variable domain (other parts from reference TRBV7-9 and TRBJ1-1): DTGVSQNPRHKITKRGQNVTFRCDPISEHNRLYWYRQTLGQGPEFLTYFQNEAQLEKSRLLSDRFSAERPKGSFSTLEIQRTEQGDSAMYLCASSSRNTEAFFGQGTRLTVV.

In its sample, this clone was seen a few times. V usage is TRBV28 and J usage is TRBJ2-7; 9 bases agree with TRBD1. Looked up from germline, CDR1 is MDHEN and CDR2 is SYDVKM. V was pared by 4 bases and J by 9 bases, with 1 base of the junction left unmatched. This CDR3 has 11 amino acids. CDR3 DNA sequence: TGTGCCAGCAGTTCGGACAGGGGGCAGTACTTC. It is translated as CASSSDRGQYF.

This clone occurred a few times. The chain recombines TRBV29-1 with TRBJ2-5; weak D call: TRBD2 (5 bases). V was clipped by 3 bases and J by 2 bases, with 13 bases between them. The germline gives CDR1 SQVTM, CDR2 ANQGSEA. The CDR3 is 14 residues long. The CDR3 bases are TGCAGCGTTGACCAAGGACGGACTCAAGAGACCCAGTACTTC. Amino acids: CSVDQGRTQETQYF.

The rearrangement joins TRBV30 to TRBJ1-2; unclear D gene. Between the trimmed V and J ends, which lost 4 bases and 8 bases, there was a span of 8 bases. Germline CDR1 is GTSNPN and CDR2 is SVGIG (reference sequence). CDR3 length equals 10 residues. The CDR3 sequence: CAWKAGGYTF. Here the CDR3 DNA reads TGTGCCTGGAAGGCGGGAGGCTACACCTTC.

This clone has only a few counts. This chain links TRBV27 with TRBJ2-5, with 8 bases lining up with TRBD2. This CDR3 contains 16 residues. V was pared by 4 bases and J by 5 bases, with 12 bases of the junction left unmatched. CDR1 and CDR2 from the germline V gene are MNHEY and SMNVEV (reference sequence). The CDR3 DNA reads TGTGCCAGCAGTTCCCCCCGCGAGCGGGGGATGGAGACCCAGTACTTC. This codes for CASSSPRERGMETQYF.

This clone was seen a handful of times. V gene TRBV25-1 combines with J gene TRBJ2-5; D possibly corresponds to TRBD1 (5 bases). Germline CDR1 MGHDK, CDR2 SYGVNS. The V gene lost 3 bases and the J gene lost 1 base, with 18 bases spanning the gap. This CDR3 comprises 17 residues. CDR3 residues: CASSDVGGARAQETQYF. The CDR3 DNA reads TGTGCCAGCAGTGACGTGGGTGGGGCCAGGGCCCAAGAGACCCAGTACTTC.

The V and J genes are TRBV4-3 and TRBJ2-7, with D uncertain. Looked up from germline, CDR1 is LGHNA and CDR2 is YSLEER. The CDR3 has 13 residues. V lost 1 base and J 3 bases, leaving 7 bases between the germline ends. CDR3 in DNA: TGCGCCAGCAGCCAAGGGGCAGGCTACGAGCAGTACTTC. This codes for CASSQGAGYEQYF.

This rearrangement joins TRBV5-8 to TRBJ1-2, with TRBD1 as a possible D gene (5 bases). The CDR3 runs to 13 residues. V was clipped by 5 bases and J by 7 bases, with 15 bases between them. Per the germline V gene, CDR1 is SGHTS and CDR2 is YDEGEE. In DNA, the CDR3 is TGTGCCAGCAGTCTCCCAGGGAAGGGTGGCTACACCTTC. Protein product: CASSLPGKGGYTF.

CDR3 protein: CASSFGLDRGANIQYF. The CDR3 nucleotides are TGTGCCAGCAGCTTCGGACTGGACAGGGGCGCGAACATTCAGTACTTC. V usage is TRBV7-2 and J usage is TRBJ2-4; TRBD1 matches 9 bases. CDR1 SGHTA and CDR2 FQGNSA come from the germline V gene. V shed 3 bases, J shed 7 bases, and the junction held 10 bases outside the gene matches. The CDR3 loop spans 16 amino acids.

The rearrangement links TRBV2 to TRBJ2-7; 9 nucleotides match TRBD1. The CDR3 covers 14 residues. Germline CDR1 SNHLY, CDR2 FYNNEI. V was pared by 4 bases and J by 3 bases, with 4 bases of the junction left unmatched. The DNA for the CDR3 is TGTGCCAGCAGTGGAGGACAGGGGTTCTACGAGCAGTACTTC. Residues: CASSGGQGFYEQYF.

The DNA of the CDR3 is TGTGCCAGCAGCGACCTGACTAAATCAGATACGCAGTATTTT. Its protein is CASSDLTKSDTQYF. The chain combines TRBV7-9 with TRBJ2-3, with a weak D call TRBD2 (5 bases). The V end was cut by 5 bases, the J end by 4 bases, with 13 bases between. The CDR3 has 14 residues. Germline CDR1 is SEHNR and CDR2 is FQNEAQ (reference sequence).